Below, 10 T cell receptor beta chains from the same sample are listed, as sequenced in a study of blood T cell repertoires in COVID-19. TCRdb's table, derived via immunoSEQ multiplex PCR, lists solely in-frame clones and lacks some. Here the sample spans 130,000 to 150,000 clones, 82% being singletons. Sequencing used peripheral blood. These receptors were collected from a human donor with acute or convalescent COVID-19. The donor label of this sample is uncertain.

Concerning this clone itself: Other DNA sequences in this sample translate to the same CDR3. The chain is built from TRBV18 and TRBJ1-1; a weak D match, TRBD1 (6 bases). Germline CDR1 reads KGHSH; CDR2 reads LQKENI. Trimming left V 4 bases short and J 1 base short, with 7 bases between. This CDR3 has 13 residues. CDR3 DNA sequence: TGTGCCAGCTCACTGGACAGGAACACTGAAGCTTTCTTT. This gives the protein CASSLDRNTEAFF.

Written as DNA, the CDR3 is TGTGCCAGTAGCCTTTCGACACAGGCCTTTGAAAAACTGTTTTTT. This encodes CASSLSTQAFEKLFF. The chain recombines TRBV19 with TRBJ1-4; D is possibly TRBD1 (5 bases). The CDR3 is made up of 15 amino acids. Trimming removed 6 bases at V and 7 bases at J, with 18 bases between. CDR1 LNHDA and CDR2 SQIVND come from the germline V gene (reference sequence).

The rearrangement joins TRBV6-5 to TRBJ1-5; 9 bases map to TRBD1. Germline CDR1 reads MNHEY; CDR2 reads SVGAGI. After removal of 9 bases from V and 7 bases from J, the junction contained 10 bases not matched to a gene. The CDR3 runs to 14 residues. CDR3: CASRRDREGQPQHF. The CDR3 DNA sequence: TGTGCCAGTCGGAGGGACAGGGAAGGGCAGCCCCAGCATTTT.

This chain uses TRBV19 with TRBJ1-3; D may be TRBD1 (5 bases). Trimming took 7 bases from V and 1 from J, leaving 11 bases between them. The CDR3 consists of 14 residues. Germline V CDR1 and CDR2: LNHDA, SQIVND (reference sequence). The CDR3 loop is CASIRAGSGNTIYF. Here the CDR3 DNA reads TGTGCCAGTATCCGAGCAGGGTCTGGAAACACCATATATTTT.

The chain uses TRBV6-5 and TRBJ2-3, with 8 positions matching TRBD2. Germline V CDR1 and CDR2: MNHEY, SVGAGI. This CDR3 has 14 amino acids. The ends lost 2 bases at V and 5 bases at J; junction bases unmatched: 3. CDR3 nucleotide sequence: TGTGCCAGCAGTTACAGCGGGGGTCGAGATACGCAGTATTTT. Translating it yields CASSYSGGRDTQYF.

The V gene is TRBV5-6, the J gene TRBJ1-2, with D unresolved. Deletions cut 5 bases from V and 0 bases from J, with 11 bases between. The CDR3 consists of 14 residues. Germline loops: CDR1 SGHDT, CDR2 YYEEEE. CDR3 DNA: TGTGCCAGCAGTCGGGGAGGAGCTAACTATGGCTACACCTTC. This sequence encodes CASSRGGANYGYTF.

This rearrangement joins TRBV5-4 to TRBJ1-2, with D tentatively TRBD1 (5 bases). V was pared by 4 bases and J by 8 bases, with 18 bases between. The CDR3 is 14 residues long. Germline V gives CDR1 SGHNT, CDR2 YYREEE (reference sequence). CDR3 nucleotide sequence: TGTGCCAGCAGCGGCGTATGGGGCCGGAAAGGCTACACCTTC. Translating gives CASSGVWGRKGYTF.

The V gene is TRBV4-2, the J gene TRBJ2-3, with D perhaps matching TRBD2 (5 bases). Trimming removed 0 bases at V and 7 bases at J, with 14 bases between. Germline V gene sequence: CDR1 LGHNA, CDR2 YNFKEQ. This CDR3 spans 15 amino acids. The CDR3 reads CASSQDSSIPNTQYF. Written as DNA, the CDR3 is TGTGCCAGCAGCCAAGATTCTAGCATCCCGAATACGCAGTATTTT.

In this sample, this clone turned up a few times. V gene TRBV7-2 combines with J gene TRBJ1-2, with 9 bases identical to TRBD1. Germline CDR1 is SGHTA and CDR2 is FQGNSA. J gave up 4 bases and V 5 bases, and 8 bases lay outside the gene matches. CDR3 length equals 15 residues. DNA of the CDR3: TGTGCCAGCAGCCGTAGGGGACAGGGTGGCTATGGCTACACCTTC. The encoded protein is CASSRRGQGGYGYTF.

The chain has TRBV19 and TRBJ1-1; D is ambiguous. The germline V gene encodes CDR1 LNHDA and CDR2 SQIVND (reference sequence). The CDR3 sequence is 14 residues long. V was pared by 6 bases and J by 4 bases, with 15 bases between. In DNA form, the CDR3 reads TGTGCCAGTAGCATTAGATCGGGTAGCACTGAAGCTTTCTTT. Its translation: CASSIRSGSTEAFF.